The source of this T cell receptor (beta chain) is a study of T cell changes during pregnancy in multiple sclerosis. The data were produced by immunoSEQ multiplex PCR, yet TCRdb's version contains in-frame clones alone and is incomplete. The top ten clones hold around 2.2% of a sample with around 63,000 clones, roughly 89% of them seen once. The V end was cut by 0 bases, the J end by 4 bases, with 19 bases between. Looked up from germline, CDR1 is SGHNT and CDR2 is YENEEA. The CDR3 has 18 residues. The sequenced sample was peripheral blood, obtained in the third trimester of pregnancy. The genes are TRBV11-3 and TRBJ2-1, with D tentatively TRBD2 (6 bases). This sequence originates from a female donor in good health, enrolled as a control in a pregnancy study. The CDR3 loop reads CASSLDQSGSGYYNEQFF. The CDR3 DNA reads as TGTGCCAGCAGCTTAGATCAATCAGGGAGCGGGTATTACAATGAGCAGTTCTTC.